This record concerns one TCR beta chain sequence. Its antigen is unknown. The treatment denotes: around 19 received Ad26.COV2.S at low or high dose, single or two shots; roughly five received placebo; per-sample allocation not given. The investigators took samples on day 63 after the first vaccine or placebo injection. The table came from immunoSEQ multiplex PCR; TCRdb's copy has only in-frame clones and leaves some out. The sample holds around 350,000 clones; about 85% are singletons and the top ten take roughly 3.1%. CDR1 and CDR2 (germline): SGHVS, FQNEAQ. The CDR3 extends over 15 amino acids. V was pared by 5 bases and J by 0 bases, with 11 bases between. The data were taken from a study of Ad26.COV2.S vaccination and SARS-CoV-2 variants. Study-wide background: The vaccine Ad26.COV2.S was put into the muscle once, or twice with 56 days between. Study-wide results and limits: Those who received the vaccine showed greater spike-specific TCR breadth than those given placebo. Assessments of TCR breadth and depth may have underestimated the total T cell responses.

Here the sequenced sample was peripheral blood, taken in a trial of Ad26.COV2.S vaccine versus placebo. The chain combines TRBV7-8 with TRBJ2-1, with D uncertain. The receptor comes from a person aged 18-65 years who received the Ad26.COV2.S COVID-19 vaccine or a placebo. For the CDR3, the DNA is TGTGCCAGCAGCACAATCCGGAGCTCCTACAATGAGCAGTTCTTC. Encoded protein: CASSTIRSSYNEQFF.